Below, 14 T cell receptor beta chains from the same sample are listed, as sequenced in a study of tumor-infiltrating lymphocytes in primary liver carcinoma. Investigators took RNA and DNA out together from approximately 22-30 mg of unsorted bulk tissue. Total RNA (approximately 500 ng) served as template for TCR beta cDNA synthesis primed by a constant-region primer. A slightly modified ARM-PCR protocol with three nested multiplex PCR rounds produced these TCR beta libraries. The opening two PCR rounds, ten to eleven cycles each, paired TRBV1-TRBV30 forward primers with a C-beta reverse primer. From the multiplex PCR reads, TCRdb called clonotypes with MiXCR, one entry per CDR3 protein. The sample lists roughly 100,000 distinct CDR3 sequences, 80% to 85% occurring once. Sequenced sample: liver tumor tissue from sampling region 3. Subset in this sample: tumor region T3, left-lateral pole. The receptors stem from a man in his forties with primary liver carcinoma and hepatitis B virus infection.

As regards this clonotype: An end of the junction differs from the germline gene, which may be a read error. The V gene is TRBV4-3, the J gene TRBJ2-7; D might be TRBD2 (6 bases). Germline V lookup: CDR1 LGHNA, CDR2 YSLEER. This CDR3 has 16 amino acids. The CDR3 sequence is CANSQEAGSRYHEHYF. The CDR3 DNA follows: TGCGCCAACAGCCAAGAGGCGGGGAGCAGATACCACGAGCACTACTTC.

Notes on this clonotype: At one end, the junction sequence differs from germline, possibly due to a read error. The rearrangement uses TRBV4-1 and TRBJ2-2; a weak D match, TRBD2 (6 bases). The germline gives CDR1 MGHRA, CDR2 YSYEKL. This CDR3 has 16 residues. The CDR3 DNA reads TGCGCCAGGAGCCAAGATGGGGGGAAATGGGGCGCGGAGCTGTTTTTT. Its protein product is CARSQDGGKWGAELFF.

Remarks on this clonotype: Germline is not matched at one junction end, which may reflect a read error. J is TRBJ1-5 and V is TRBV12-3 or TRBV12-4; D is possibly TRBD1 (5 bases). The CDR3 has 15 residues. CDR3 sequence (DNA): TGTGTCAGCAGGCCGGGGACCGCTAGCGATCAGCCCCAGCATTTT. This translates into CVSRPGTASDQPQHF.

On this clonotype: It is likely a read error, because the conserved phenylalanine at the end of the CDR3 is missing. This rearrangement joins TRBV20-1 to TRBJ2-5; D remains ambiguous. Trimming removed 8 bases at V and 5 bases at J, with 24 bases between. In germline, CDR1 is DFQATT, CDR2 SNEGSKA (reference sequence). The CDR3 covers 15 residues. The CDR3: CSQTTDENTQETQYL. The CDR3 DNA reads TGCAGTCAGACCACTGACGAAAATACCCAGGAGACCCAGTACCTC.

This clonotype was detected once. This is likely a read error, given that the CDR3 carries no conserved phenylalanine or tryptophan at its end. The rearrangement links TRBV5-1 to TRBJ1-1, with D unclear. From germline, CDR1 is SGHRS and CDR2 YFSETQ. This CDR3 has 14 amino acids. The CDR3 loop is CVSSLDGMNTEAFL. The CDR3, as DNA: TGCGTCAGCAGCCTGGACGGCATGAACACTGAAGCTTTCCTT.

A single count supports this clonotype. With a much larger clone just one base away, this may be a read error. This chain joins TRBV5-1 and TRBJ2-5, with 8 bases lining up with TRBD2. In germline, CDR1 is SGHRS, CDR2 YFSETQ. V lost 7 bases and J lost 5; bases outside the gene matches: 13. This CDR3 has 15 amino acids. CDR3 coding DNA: TGCGCCAGCCGCGCACGGGGGGGCTCGGAGGAGACCCAGTACTTC. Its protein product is CASRARGGSEETQYF.

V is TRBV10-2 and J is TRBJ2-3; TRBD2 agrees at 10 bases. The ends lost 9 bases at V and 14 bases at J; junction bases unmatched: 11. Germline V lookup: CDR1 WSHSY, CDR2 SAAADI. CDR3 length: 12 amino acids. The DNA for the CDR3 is TGCGCCAGAAGCCACGCTAGCGGGAGAACGTATTTT. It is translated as CARSHASGRTYF.

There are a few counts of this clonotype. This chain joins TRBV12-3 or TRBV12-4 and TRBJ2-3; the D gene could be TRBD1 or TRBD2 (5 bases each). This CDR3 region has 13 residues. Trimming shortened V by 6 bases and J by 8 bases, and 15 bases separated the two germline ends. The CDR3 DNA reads TGTGCCAGCAGCCTGAGGGGTGTCAGTACGCAGTATTTT. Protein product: CASSLRGVSTQYF.

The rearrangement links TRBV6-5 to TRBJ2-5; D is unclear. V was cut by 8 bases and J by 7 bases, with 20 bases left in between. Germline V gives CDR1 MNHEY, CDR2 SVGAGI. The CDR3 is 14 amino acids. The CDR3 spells CASGQQGWEVTQYF. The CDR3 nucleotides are TGTGCCAGCGGCCAACAAGGGTGGGAAGTGACCCAGTACTTC.

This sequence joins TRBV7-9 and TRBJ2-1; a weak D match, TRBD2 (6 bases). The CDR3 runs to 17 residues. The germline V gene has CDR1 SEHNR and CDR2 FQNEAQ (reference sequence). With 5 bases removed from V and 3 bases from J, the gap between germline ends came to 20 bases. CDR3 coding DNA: TGTGCCAGCAGCCGGACTATCGAACAACTAAACTACAATGAGCAGTTCTTC. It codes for CASSRTIEQLNYNEQFF.

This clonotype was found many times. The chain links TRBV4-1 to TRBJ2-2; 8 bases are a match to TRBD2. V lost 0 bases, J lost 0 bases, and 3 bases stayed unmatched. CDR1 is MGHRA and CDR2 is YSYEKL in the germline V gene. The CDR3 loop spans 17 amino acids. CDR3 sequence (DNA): TGCGCCAGCAGCCAAGATAGAGCGGGAGCGAACACCGGGGAGCTGTTTTTT. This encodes CASSQDRAGANTGELFF.

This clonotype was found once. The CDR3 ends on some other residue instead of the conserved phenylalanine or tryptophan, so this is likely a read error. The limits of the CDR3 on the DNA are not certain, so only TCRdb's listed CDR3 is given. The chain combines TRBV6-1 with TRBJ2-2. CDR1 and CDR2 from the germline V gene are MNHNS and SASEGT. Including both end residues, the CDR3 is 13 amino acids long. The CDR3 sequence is CASSEADTGEQFL.

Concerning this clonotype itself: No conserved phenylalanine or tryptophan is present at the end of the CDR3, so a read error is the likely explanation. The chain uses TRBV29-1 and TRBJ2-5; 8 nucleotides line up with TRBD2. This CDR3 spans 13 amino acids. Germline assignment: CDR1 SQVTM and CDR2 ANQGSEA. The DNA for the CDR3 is TGCAACGTTGAAGGGACTAGGAAGGAGACCCAGTACTTA. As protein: CNVEGTRKETQYL.

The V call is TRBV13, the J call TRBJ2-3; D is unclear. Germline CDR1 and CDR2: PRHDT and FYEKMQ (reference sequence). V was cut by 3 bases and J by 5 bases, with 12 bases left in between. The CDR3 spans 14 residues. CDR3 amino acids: CASSLGGFIDTQYF. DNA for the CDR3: TGTGCCAGCAGCTTGGGCGGATTCATAGATACGCAGTATTTT.